This entry features one T cell receptor beta chain sequence. These data belong to a study of control samples from healthy donors and cancer patients. This table comes from immunoSEQ multiplex PCR, and its TCRdb copy is limited to in-frame clones, with some not included. This sample has about 180,000 clones, with 75% to 95% found just once. Germline-derived CDR1 and CDR2 are MGHRA and YSYEKL. CDR3 length: 11 amino acids. V gave up 4 bases and J gave up 8 bases, with 5 bases separating them. The sample consisted of blood. The genes are TRBV4-1 and TRBJ2-2; D gene uncertain. The clonotype comes from a woman aged 40 to 50 in good health. This chain's CDR3 is CASSPGGELFF. The DNA of the CDR3 is TGCGCCAGCAGCCCCGGGGGGGAGCTGTTTTTT.